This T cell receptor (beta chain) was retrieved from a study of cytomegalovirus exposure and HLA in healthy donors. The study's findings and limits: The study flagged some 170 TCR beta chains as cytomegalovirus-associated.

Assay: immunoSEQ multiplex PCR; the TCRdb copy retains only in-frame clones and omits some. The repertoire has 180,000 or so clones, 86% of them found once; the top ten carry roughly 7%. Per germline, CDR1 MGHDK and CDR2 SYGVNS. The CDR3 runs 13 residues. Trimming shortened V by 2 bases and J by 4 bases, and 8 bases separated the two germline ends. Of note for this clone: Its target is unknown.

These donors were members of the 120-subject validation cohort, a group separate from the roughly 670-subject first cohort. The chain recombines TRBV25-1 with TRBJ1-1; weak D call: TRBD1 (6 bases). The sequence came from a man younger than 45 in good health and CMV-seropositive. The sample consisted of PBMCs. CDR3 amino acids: CASSEKGGTEAFF. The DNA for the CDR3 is TGTGCCAGCAGTGAAAAGGGGGGCACTGAAGCTTTCTTT.